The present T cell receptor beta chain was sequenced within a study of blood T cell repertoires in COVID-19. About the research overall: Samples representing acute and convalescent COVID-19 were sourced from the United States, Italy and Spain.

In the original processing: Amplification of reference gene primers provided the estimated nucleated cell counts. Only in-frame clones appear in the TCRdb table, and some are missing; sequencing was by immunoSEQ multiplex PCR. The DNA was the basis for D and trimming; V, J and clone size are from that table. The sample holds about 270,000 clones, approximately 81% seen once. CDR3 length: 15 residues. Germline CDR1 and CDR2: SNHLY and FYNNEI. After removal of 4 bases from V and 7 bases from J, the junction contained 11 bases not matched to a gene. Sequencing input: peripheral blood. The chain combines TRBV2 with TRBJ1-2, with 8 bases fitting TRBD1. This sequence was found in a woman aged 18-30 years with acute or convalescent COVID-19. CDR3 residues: CASSVSGGILRGYTF. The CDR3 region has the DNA TGTGCCAGCAGTGTTTCAGGGGGCATCCTTCGTGGCTACACCTTC. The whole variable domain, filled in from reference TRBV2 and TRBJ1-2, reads EPEVTQTPSHQVTQMGQEVILRCVPISNHLYFYWYRQILGQKVEFLVSFYNNEISEKSEIFDDQFSVERPDGSNFTLKIRSTKLEDSAMYFCASSVSGGILRGYTFGSGTRLTVV.